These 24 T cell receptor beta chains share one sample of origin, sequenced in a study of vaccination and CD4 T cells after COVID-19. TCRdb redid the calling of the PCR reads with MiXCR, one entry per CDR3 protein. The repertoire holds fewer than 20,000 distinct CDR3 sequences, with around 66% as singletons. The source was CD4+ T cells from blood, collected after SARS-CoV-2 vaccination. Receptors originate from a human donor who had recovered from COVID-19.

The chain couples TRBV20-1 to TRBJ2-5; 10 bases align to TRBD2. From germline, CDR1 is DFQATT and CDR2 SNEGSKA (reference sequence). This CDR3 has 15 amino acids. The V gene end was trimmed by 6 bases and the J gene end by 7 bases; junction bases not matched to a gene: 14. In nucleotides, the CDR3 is TGCAGTGCCCCCAAGGGAGCGGGAGGGCTCGGGACCCAGTACTTC. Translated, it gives CSAPKGAGGLGTQYF.

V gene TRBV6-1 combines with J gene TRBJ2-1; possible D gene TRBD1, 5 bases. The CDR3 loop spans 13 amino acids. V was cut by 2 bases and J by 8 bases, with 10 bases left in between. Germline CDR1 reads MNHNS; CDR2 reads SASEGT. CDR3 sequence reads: CASSEQGLDEQFF. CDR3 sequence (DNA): TGTGCCAGCAGTGAACAGGGTCTTGATGAGCAGTTCTTC.

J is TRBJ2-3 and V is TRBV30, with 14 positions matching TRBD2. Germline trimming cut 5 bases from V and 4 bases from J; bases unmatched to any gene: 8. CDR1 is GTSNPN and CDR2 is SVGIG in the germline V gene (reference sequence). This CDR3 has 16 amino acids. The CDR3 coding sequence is TGTGCCTGGCAAGGGACTAGCGGGAGCGGAGCAGATACGCAGTATTTT. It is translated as CAWQGTSGSGADTQYF.

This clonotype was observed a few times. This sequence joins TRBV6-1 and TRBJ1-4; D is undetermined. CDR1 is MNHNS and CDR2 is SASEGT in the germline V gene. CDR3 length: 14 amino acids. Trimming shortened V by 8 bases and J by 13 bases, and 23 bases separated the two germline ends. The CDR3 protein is CASGVKGFGLGLFF. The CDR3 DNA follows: TGTGCCAGCGGGGTAAAGGGTTTTGGGTTAGGACTGTTTTTT.

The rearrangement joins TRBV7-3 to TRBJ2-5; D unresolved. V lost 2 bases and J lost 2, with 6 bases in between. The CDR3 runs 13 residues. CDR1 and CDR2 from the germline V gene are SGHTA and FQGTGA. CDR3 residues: CASSLSRQETQYF. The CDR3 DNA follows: TGTGCCAGCAGCTTATCGCGGCAAGAGACCCAGTACTTC.

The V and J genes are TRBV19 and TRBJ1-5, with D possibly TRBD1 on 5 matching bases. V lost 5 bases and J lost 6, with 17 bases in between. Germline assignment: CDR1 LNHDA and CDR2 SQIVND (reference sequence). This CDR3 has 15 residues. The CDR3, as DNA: TGTGCCAGTAGTTTTGGGGGTCGGGCTGGTCAGCCCCAGCATTTT. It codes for CASSFGGRAGQPQHF.

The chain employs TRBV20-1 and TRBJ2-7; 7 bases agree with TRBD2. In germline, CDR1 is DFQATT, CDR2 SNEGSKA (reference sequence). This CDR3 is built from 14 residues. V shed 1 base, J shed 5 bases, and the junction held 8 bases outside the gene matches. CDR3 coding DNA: TGCAGTGCTAGAGCGAGCGGCGGGAGCAACGAGCAGTACTTC. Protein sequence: CSARASGGSNEQYF.

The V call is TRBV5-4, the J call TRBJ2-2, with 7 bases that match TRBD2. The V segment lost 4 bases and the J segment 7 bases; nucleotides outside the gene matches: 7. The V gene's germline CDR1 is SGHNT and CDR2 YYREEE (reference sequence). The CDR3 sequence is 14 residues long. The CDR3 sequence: CASSPTSIGGELFF. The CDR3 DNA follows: TGTGCCAGCAGCCCGACTAGCATCGGCGGGGAGCTGTTTTTT.

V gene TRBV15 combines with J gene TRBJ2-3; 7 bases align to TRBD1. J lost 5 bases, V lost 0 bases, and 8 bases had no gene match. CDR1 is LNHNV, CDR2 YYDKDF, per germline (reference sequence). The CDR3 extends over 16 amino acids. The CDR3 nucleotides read TGTGCCACCAGCAGAGATCAACCGGGACAGCGAGATACGCAGTATTTT. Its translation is CATSRDQPGQRDTQYF.

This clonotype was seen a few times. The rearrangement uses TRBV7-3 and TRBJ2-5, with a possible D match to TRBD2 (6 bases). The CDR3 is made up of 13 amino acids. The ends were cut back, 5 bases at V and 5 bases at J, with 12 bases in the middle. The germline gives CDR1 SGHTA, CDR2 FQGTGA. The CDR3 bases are TGTGCCAGCAGCCCGGGGGTTTGGGAGACCCAGTACTTC. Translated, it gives CASSPGVWETQYF.

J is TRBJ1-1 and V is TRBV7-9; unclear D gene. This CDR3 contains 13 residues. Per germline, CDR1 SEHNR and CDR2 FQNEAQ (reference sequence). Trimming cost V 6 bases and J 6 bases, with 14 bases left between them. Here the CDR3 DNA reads TGTGCCAGCAGTAGGACGGAGGGCGCTGAAGCTTTCTTT. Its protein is CASSRTEGAEAFF.

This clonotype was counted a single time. The CDR3 nucleotides are TGTGCCAGCAGCTCGACTAGTTACTCCTACAATGAGCAGTTCTTC. It specifies CASSSTSYSYNEQFF. V usage is TRBV7-8 and J usage is TRBJ2-1; maybe TRBD2 (6 bases). CDR3 size: 15 residues. V gave up 4 bases and J gave up 0 bases, with 10 bases separating them. Germline values: CDR1 SGHVS, CDR2 FQNEAQ.

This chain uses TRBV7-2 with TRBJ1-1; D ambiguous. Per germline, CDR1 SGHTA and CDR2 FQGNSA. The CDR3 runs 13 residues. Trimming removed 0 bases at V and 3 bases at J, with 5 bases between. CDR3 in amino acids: CASSLAGYTEAFF. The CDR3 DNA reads TGTGCCAGCAGCTTAGCGGGCTACACTGAAGCTTTCTTT.

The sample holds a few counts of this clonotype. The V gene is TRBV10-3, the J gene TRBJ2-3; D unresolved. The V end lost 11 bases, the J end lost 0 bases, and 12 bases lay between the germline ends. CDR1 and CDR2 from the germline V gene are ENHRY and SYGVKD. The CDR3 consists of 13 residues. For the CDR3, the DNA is TGTGCCTCTTCCGGGCCTAGCACAGATACGCAGTATTTT. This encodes CASSGPSTDTQYF.

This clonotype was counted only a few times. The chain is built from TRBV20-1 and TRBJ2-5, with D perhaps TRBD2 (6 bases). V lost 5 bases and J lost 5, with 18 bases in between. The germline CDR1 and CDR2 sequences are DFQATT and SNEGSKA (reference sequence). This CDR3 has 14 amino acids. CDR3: CSALEGGLEETQYF. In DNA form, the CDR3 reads TGCAGTGCTCTCGAGGGAGGTTTAGAGGAGACCCAGTACTTC.

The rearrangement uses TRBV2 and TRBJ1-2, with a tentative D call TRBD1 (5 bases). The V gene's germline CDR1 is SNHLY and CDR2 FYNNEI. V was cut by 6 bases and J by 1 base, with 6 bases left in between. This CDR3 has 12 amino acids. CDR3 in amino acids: CASSQGNYGYTF. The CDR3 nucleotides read TGTGCCAGCAGCCAGGGTAACTATGGCTACACCTTC.

In nucleotides, the CDR3 is TGCAGTGCTAGAGATCGTAAAGGGTGGAACACAGATACGCAGTATTTT. The encoded protein is CSARDRKGWNTDTQYF. The chain combines TRBV20-1 with TRBJ2-3; no definite D call. The CDR3 has 16 residues. With 0 bases removed from V and 2 bases from J, the gap between germline ends came to 15 bases. In germline, CDR1 is DFQATT, CDR2 SNEGSKA (reference sequence).

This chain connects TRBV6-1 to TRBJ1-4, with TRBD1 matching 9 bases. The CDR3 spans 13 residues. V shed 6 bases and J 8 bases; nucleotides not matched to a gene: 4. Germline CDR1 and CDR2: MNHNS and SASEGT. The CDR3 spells CASRRTGDEKLFF. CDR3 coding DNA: TGTGCCAGCAGGAGGACAGGGGACGAAAAACTGTTTTTT.

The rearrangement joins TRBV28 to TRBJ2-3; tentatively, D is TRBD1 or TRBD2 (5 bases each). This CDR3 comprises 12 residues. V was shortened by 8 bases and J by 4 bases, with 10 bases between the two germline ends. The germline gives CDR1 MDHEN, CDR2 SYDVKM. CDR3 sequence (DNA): TGTGCCAGCGGAAGGGGAGCAGATACGCAGTATTTT. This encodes CASGRGADTQYF.

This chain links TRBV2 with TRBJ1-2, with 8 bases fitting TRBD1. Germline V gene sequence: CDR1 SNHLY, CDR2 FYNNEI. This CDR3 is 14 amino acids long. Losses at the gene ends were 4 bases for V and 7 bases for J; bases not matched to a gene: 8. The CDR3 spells CASSVATGASGYTF. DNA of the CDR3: TGTGCCAGCAGTGTCGCGACAGGGGCGAGTGGCTACACCTTC.

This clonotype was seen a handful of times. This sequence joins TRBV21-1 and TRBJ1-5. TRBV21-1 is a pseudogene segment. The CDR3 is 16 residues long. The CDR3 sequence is CASSKKEVYSNQPQHF. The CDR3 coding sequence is TGTGCCAGCAGCAAAAAGGAGGTTTATAGCAATCAGCCCCAGCATTTT.

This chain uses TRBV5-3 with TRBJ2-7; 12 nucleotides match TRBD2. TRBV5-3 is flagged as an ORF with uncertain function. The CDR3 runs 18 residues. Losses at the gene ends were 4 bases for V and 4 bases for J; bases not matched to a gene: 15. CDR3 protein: CARSRESTSGSIGYEQYF. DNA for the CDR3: TGTGCCAGAAGCCGTGAGTCGACTAGCGGGAGCATTGGTTACGAGCAGTACTTC.

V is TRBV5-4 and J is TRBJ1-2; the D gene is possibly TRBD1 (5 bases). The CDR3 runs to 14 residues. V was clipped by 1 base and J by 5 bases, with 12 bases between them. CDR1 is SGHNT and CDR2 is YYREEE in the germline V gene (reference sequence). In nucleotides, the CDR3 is TGTGCCAGCAGCTTGATGGGACGGTTTTATGGCTACACCTTC. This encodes CASSLMGRFYGYTF.

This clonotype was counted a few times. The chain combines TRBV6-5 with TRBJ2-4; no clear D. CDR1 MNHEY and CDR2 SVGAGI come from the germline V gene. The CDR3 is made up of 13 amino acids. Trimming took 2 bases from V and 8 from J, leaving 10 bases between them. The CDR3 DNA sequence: TGTGCCAGCAGTTACCGACCGAAAGACATTCAGTACTTC. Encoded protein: CASSYRPKDIQYF.